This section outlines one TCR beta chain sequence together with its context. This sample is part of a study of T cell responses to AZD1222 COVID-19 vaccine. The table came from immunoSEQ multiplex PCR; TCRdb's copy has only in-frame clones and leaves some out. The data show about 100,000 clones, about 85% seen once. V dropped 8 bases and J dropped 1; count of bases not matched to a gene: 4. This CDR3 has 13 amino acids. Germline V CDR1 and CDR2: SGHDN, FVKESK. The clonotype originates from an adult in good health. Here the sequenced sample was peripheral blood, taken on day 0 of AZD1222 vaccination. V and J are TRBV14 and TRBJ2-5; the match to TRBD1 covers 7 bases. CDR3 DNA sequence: TGTGCCAGCGCTGGGACAGCCCAAGAGACCCAGTACTTC. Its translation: CASAGTAQETQYF.